The sequence of this TCR beta chain was determined in a study of regulatory T cells in long-lasting Graves disease. As for the study in general: Graves' patients diagnosed newly had used antithyroid drugs under 3 months.

Noted time point: newly diagnosed GD, antithyroid drugs for less than 3 months. With RNA extracted from PBMCs as input, the TCR library was made. On this clonotype: Its antigen is undetermined.

Whole-study findings and limits: Under persistent disease, TRBV28, TRBJ1-2 and TRBJ2-5 were used preferentially. Patients with persistent Graves' had lower TCR diversity than newly diagnosed patients.

This CDR3 spans 12 amino acids. V shed 10 bases and J shed 3 bases, with 12 bases lying between them. Germline V gives CDR1 LNHDA, CDR2 SQIVND (reference sequence). Construction of the TCR beta libraries employed iRepertoire HTBI primers in conjunction with Arm-PCR of CDR3 regions. Using its own MiXCR run on the multiplex PCR reads, TCRdb lists one record per CDR3 protein. The repertoire includes under 800,000 distinct CDR3 sequences, about 15% of them detected once, and around 19% sits in the top ten. The sample was also reused in another study, on T cells in Graves' hyperthyroidism and ophthalmopathy. That source adds: Patients between 18 and 65 years old had hyperthyroidism, newly diagnosed and lasting under 2 months.

The chain links TRBV19 to TRBJ2-5; D remains ambiguous. The TCR sequence derives from a young woman with Graves disease. Sequencing used peripheral blood mononuclear cells (PBMCs), obtained at new diagnosis, from a patient treated with antithyroid drugs. The CDR3 region is CATAAREETQYF. The CDR3 nucleotides are TGTGCCACTGCGGCAAGGGAAGAGACCCAGTACTTC.